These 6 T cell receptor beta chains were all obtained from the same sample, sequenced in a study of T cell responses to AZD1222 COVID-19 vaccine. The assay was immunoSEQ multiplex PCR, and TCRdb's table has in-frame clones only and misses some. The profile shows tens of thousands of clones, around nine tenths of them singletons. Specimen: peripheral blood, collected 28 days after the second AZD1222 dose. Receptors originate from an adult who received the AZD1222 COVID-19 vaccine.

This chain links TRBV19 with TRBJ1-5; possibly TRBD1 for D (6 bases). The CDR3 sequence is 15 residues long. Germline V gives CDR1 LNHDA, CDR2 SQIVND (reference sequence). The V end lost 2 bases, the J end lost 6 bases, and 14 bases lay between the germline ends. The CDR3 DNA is TGTGCCAGTAGTATAACGGGGGGCCTCAGTCAGCCCCAGCATTTT. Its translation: CASSITGGLSQPQHF.

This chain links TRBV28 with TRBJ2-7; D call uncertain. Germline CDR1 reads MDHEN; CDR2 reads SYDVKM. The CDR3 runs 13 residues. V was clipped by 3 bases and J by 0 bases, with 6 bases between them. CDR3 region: CASSLAGSYEQYF. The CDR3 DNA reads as TGTGCCAGCAGTTTGGCAGGCTCCTACGAGCAGTACTTC.

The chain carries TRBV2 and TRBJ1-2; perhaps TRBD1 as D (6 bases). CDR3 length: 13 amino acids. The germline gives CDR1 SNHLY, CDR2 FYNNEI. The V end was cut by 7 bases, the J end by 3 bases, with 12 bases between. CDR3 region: CASTEGGYYGYTF. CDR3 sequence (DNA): TGTGCCAGCACCGAGGGGGGGTACTATGGCTACACCTTC. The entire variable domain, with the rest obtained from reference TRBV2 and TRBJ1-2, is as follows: EPEVTQTPSHQVTQMGQEVILRCVPISNHLYFYWYRQILGQKVEFLVSFYNNEISEKSEIFDDQFSVERPDGSNFTLKIRSTKLEDSAMYFCASTEGGYYGYTFGSGTRLTVV.

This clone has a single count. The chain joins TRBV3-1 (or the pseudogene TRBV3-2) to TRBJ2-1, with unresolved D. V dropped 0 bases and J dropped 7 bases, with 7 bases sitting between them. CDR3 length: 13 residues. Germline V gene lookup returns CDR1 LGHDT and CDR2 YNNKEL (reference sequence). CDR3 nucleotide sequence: TGTGCCAGCAGCCAAGATCTTGGGAATGAGCAGTTCTTC. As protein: CASSQDLGNEQFF.

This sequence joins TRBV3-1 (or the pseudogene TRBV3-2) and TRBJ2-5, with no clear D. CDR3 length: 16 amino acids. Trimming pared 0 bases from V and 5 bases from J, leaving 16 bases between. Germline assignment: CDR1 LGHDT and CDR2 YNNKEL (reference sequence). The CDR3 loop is CASSQDKPSRVETQYF. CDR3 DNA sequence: TGTGCCAGCAGCCAAGATAAGCCTAGTCGGGTGGAGACCCAGTACTTC.

The CDR3 nucleotides are TGCGCCAGCAGCTTGGCCGGCGGGAGCACTACCGAGCAGTACTTC. Translating gives CASSLAGGSTTEQYF. The chain uses TRBV5-1 and TRBJ2-7; the match to TRBD2 covers 7 bases. With 0 bases clipped from V and 6 bases from J, the junction kept 9 bases outside the gene matches. CDR3 size: 15 residues. The germline V gene has CDR1 SGHRS and CDR2 YFSETQ.